Presented here are 27 T cell receptor beta chains from one specimen sequenced in a study of blood T cell repertoires in COVID-19. The assay was immunoSEQ multiplex PCR, and TCRdb's table has in-frame clones only and misses some. In the table there are some 270,000 clones, about 80% of which are singletons. Material: peripheral blood. The receptors originated from a person aged 65 to 85 with COVID-19, enrolled during active disease.

This clone was detected only once. This chain links TRBV19 with TRBJ2-4; the D gene is possibly TRBD2 (5 bases). CDR1 is LNHDA, CDR2 SQIVND, per germline (reference sequence). CDR3 size: 14 residues. The V end was cut by 5 bases, the J end by 4 bases, with 12 bases between. Here the CDR3 DNA reads TGTGCCAGTAGTGGTAGTTGGGAGAAAAACATTCAGTACTTC. Its translation is CASSGSWEKNIQYF.

This sequence joins TRBV28 and TRBJ1-5; TRBD1 is a possible D gene (5 bases). Germline-derived CDR1 and CDR2 are MDHEN and SYDVKM. The CDR3 has 19 residues. The V and J ends lost 2 bases and 1 base respectively, with 21 bases between them. The CDR3 DNA is TGTGCCAGCAGTTTAGCTTCCCCTTACCAGGGAGGAAGCAATCAGCCCCAGCATTTT. As protein: CASSLASPYQGGSNQPQHF.

The V gene is TRBV5-6, the J gene TRBJ1-1, with D perhaps TRBD1 (5 bases). Trimming shortened V by 4 bases and J by 1 base, and 14 bases separated the two germline ends. Germline lookup yields CDR1 SGHDT and CDR2 YYEEEE. The CDR3 extends over 15 amino acids. This CDR3 reads CASSLLDQGNTEAFF. The CDR3 DNA is TGTGCCAGCAGCCTTTTGGACCAGGGGAACACTGAAGCTTTCTTT. Complete variable domain (other parts from reference TRBV5-6 and TRBJ1-1): DAGVTQSPTHLIKTRGQQVTLRCSPKSGHDTVSWYQQALGQGPQFIFQYYEEEERQRGNFPDRFSGHQFPNYSSELNVNALLLGDSALYLCASSLLDQGNTEAFFGQGTRLTVV.

About this clone itself: This may stem from a read error, because a much larger clone lies one nucleotide away. This sequence joins TRBV6-1 and TRBJ1-2; D might be TRBD1 (5 bases). The CDR3 totals 12 residues. Trimming shortened V by 3 bases and J by 3 bases, and 5 bases separated the two germline ends. CDR1 MNHNS and CDR2 SASEGT come from the germline V gene. This CDR3 is CASSDRDYGYTF. For the CDR3, the DNA is TGTGCCAGCAGTGACAGGGACTATGGCTACACCTTC.

This clone was counted a few times. The chain has TRBV28 and TRBJ2-7; D is ambiguous. Looked up from germline, CDR1 is MDHEN and CDR2 is SYDVKM. The CDR3 loop spans 12 amino acids. Trimming shortened V by 7 bases and J by 0 bases, and 7 bases separated the two germline ends. CDR3 in amino acids: CASMESSYEQYF. In DNA form, the CDR3 reads TGTGCCAGCATGGAGAGCTCCTACGAGCAGTACTTC.

The CDR3 is CATSDGTGDVGNQPQHF. For the CDR3, the DNA is TGTGCCACCAGTGATGGGACAGGGGACGTAGGCAATCAGCCCCAGCATTTT. The chain combines TRBV24-1 with TRBJ1-5; 10 nucleotides agree with TRBD1. J lost 2 bases, V lost 3 bases, and 6 bases had no gene match. In germline, CDR1 is KGHDR, CDR2 SFDVKD. The CDR3 spans 17 residues.

The sample holds one count of this clone. The J gene is TRBJ1-3, the V gene TRBV19; D is unclear. Germline V lookup: CDR1 LNHDA, CDR2 SQIVND (reference sequence). The CDR3 covers 13 residues. Between the trimmed V and J ends, which lost 4 bases and 4 bases, there was a span of 8 bases. The CDR3: CASSTQAGNTIYF. CDR3 sequence (DNA): TGTGCCAGTAGTACCCAGGCGGGAAACACCATATATTTT.

V usage is TRBV19 and J usage is TRBJ1-5, with 10 bases matching TRBD1. V trimming: 9 bases; J trimming: 7 bases; junction bases outside the gene matches: 3. Germline CDR1 reads LNHDA; CDR2 reads SQIVND (reference sequence). This CDR3 region has 12 residues. This chain's CDR3 is CASQDRGQPQHF. The CDR3 DNA is TGTGCCAGCCAGGACAGGGGGCAGCCCCAGCATTTT.

The chain joins TRBV5-1 to TRBJ2-2; 7 positions agree with TRBD1. This CDR3 has 15 residues. With 5 bases clipped from V and 0 bases from J, the junction kept 4 bases outside the gene matches. In germline, CDR1 is SGHRS, CDR2 YFSETQ. The DNA for the CDR3 is TGCGCCAGCAGTCGGACAGGATCGAACACCGGGGAGCTGTTTTTT. This gives the protein CASSRTGSNTGELFF.

The chain is built from TRBV7-2 and TRBJ1-6; possible D gene TRBD1, 5 bases. The ends were cut back, 7 bases at V and 0 bases at J, with 13 bases in the middle. CDR3 length: 16 residues. Germline assignment: CDR1 SGHTA and CDR2 FQGNSA. CDR3 nucleotides: TGTGCCAGCACTAACAGGCGAAGCTCCTATAATTCACCCCTCCACTTT. Translation gives CASTNRRSSYNSPLHF.

The V call is TRBV3-1 (or the pseudogene TRBV3-2), the J call TRBJ2-3, with a weak D call TRBD2 (5 bases). This CDR3 region has 16 residues. Trimming stripped 1 base from V and 1 base from J, with 12 bases between. Germline values: CDR1 LGHDT, CDR2 YNNKEL (reference sequence). CDR3: CASSQGVGEGTDTQYF. The CDR3 coding sequence is TGTGCCAGCAGCCAAGGAGTGGGAGAGGGCACAGATACGCAGTATTTT.

Here the CDR3 DNA reads TGTGCCAGCAGTCGGCGGGAGGGACAGTACTTC. This translates into CASSRREGQYF. The V and J genes are TRBV12-3 or TRBV12-4 and TRBJ2-7; TRBD2 matches 9 bases. V was clipped by 5 bases and J by 10 bases; unmatched bases: 3. The CDR3 spans 11 residues.

The rearrangement uses TRBV15 and TRBJ2-2; perhaps TRBD2 as D (5 bases). Germline values: CDR1 LNHNV, CDR2 YYDKDF (reference sequence). V lost 1 base to trimming and J lost 1 base, with 10 bases between them. The CDR3 has 16 residues. This CDR3 is CATSRAVGENTGELFF. The CDR3, as DNA: TGTGCCACCAGCAGAGCCGTCGGGGAGAACACCGGGGAGCTGTTTTTT. The full variable domain, completed using reference TRBV15 and TRBJ2-2, is DAMVIQNPRYQVTQFGKPVTLSCSQTLNHNVMYWYQQKSSQAPKLLFHYYDKDFNNEADTPDNFQSRRPNTSFCFLDIRSPGLGDTAMYLCATSRAVGENTGELFFGEGSRLTVL.

V is TRBV5-1 and J is TRBJ2-5, with D perhaps matching TRBD1 (5 bases). The CDR3 consists of 15 residues. V was pared by 0 bases and J by 4 bases, with 13 bases between. Per germline, CDR1 SGHRS and CDR2 YFSETQ. CDR3 nucleotide sequence: TGCGCCAGCAGCTTGGTAGGGGTCACCAGAGAGACCCAGTACTTC. Encoded protein: CASSLVGVTRETQYF. The variable domain in full, completed from reference TRBV5-1 and TRBJ2-5, reads KAGVTQTPRYLIKTRGQQVTLSCSPISGHRSVSWYQQTPGQGLQFLFEYFSETQRNKGNFPGRFSGRQFSNSRSEMNVSTLELGDSALYLCASSLVGVTRETQYFGPGTRLLVL.

The chain employs TRBV27 and TRBJ2-7; TRBD2 matches 9 bases. The germline V gene encodes CDR1 MNHEY and CDR2 SMNVEV (reference sequence). V trimming: 6 bases; J trimming: 3 bases; junction bases outside the gene matches: 9. The CDR3 covers 15 residues. Here the CDR3 reads CASRGLASGVYEQYF. The CDR3 DNA sequence: TGTGCCAGCAGGGGGTTGGCTAGCGGGGTCTACGAGCAGTACTTC.

The V call is TRBV7-2, the J call TRBJ2-5; TRBD2 aligns across 7 bases. The CDR3 runs to 16 residues. V shed 5 bases, J shed 5 bases, and the junction held 14 bases outside the gene matches. The V gene's germline CDR1 is SGHTA and CDR2 FQGNSA. CDR3 sequence (DNA): TGTGCCAGCAGCCCCGGCCGACTAGCAGGGAGGGAGACCCAGTACTTC. This gives the protein CASSPGRLAGRETQYF.

The rearrangement links TRBV5-1 to TRBJ1-1, with 9 bases matching TRBD1. Germline V CDR1 and CDR2: SGHRS, YFSETQ. This CDR3 contains 17 residues. With 4 bases clipped from V and 3 bases from J, the junction kept 13 bases outside the gene matches. CDR3 region: CASSPLAGTGSHTEAFF. The CDR3 DNA is TGCGCCAGCAGCCCCCTTGCCGGGACAGGGTCACACACTGAAGCTTTCTTT.

V usage is TRBV29-1 and J usage is TRBJ2-7; D might be TRBD1 (6 bases). The CDR3 runs 14 residues. Looked up from germline, CDR1 is SQVTM and CDR2 is ANQGSEA. V lost 7 bases and J lost 6, with 22 bases in between. The CDR3 nucleotides read TGCAGCGCTTCTTCCCATACAGGGAACGGCGAGCAGTACTTC. Translated, it gives CSASSHTGNGEQYF.

The rearrangement joins TRBV28 to TRBJ1-3; 8 nucleotides match TRBD1. This CDR3 is built from 16 residues. The V and J ends lost 3 bases and 8 bases, in that order; junction bases with no gene match: 12. Germline assignment: CDR1 MDHEN and CDR2 SYDVKM. CDR3 sequence: CASSFADRDGRDTIYF. The CDR3 DNA is TGTGCCAGCAGTTTCGCGGACAGGGACGGGCGTGACACCATATATTTT.

The chain employs TRBV7-9 and TRBJ1-3; D gene ambiguous. V gave up 1 base and J gave up 0 bases, with 13 bases separating them. Germline V lookup: CDR1 SEHNR, CDR2 FQNEAQ (reference sequence). CDR3 length: 17 residues. The CDR3 DNA follows: TGTGCCAGCAGCTTAGGTCTGTCGGTGAGCTCTGGAAACACCATATATTTT. It codes for CASSLGLSVSSGNTIYF.

Here the CDR3 reads CASTLQGAPGELFF. The CDR3 DNA sequence: TGTGCCAGTACCTTACAGGGGGCGCCCGGGGAGCTGTTTTTT. The J gene is TRBJ2-2, the V gene TRBV19; 9 positions agree with TRBD1. The V gene end was trimmed by 7 bases and the J gene end by 6 bases; junction bases not matched to a gene: 6. This CDR3 region has 14 residues. Germline CDR1 is LNHDA and CDR2 is SQIVND (reference sequence).

This clone is a singleton in its sample. The chain couples TRBV5-5 to TRBJ1-2; D is possibly TRBD1 (5 bases). CDR3 length: 15 residues. Trimming cost V 0 bases and J 2 bases, with 11 bases left between them. Germline V gene data show CDR1 as SGHKS and CDR2 as YYEKEE (reference sequence). The CDR3 coding sequence is TGTGCCAGCAGCTTGGGCAGGGCGACGAACTATGGCTACACCTTC. Protein sequence: CASSLGRATNYGYTF.

The chain couples TRBV6-6 to TRBJ1-4; 7 nucleotides line up with TRBD1. The CDR3 totals 15 residues. V dropped 2 bases and J dropped 2; count of bases not matched to a gene: 2. Germline CDR1 MNHNY, CDR2 SVGAGI (reference sequence). This chain's CDR3 is CASSYGQVTNEKLFF. CDR3 nucleotide sequence: TGTGCCAGCAGTTACGGACAGGTTACTAATGAAAAACTGTTTTTT.

This rearrangement joins TRBV5-5 to TRBJ1-1, with D possibly TRBD1 on 5 matching bases. CDR1 and CDR2 from the germline V gene are SGHKS and YYEKEE (reference sequence). The CDR3 is 15 amino acids. The germline V and J ends were trimmed by 2 bases and 0 bases, with 11 bases remaining between them. CDR3 amino acids: CASSLPQGMNTEAFF. CDR3 in DNA: TGTGCCAGCAGCTTACCCCAGGGTATGAACACTGAAGCTTTCTTT. The whole variable domain, filled in from reference TRBV5-5 and TRBJ1-1, reads DAGVTQSPTHLIKTRGQQVTLRCSPISGHKSVSWYQQVLGQGPQFIFQYYEKEERGRGNFPDRFSARQFPNYSSELNVNALLLGDSALYLCASSLPQGMNTEAFFGQGTRLTVV.

The CDR3 reads CASSLGTYPSPRPEAFF. CDR3 DNA sequence: TGTGCCAGCAGTTTAGGGACATATCCTAGCCCAAGGCCTGAAGCTTTCTTT. The chain recombines TRBV28 with TRBJ1-1, with D possibly matching TRBD1 (6 bases). CDR3 size: 17 residues. The V gene's germline CDR1 is MDHEN and CDR2 SYDVKM. The germline V and J ends were trimmed by 2 bases and 6 bases, with 22 bases remaining between them. Full variable domain (outside the CDR3, taken from reference TRBV28 and TRBJ1-1): DVKVTQSSRYLVKRTGEKVFLECVQDMDHENMFWYRQDPGLGLRLIYFSYDVKMKEKGDIPEGYSVSREKKERFSLILESASTNQTSMYLCASSLGTYPSPRPEAFFGQGTRLTVV.

CDR3 residues: CASRTSRQRKTPNEKLFF. The CDR3 DNA is TGTGCCAGCAGGACCTCAAGACAGCGCAAGACACCTAATGAAAAACTGTTTTTT. This chain connects TRBV27 to TRBJ1-4, with D possibly matching TRBD1 (5 bases). The CDR3 covers 18 residues. V was pared by 6 bases and J by 3 bases, with 23 bases between. Germline-derived CDR1 and CDR2 are MNHEY and SMNVEV (reference sequence). Looking up the rest from reference TRBV27 and TRBJ1-4 gives the full variable domain: EAQVTQNPRYLITVTGKKLTVTCSQNMNHEYMSWYRQDPGLGLRQIYYSMNVEVTDKGDVPEGYKVSRKEKRNFPLILESPSPNQTSLYFCASRTSRQRKTPNEKLFFGSGTQLSVL.

Written as DNA, the CDR3 is TGTGCCAGCAGCCAAGACCAGACGGCGTCCGGGGGAGGCTACACCTTC. Translated: CASSQDQTASGGGYTF. This sequence joins TRBV4-2 and TRBJ1-2; D may be TRBD1 (5 bases). CDR1 is LGHNA, CDR2 YNFKEQ, per germline. The CDR3 is 16 residues long. V dropped 0 bases and J dropped 8 bases, with 19 bases sitting between them.